This T cell receptor (beta chain) was found in a study of T-cell memory formation after mild COVID-19. The CDR3 contains 13 residues. V was shortened by 5 bases and J by 7 bases, with 12 bases between the two germline ends. The germline CDR1 and CDR2 sequences are LGHDT and YNNKEL (reference sequence). TCRdb passed the 5' RACE reads through MiXCR, listing each CDR3 protein once. The top ten hold roughly two fifths of the sample, which has 75,000 to 95,000 distinct CDR3 sequences, around 15% seen once. A single count supports this clonotype. The sample comprised PBMCs or a T cell subset sorted from them (not recorded which). The chain couples TRBV3-1 to TRBJ2-1; D remains ambiguous. This clonotype was sampled from a man between 18 and 29 years old who had mild COVID-19 (a few samples of this study predate the infection). Cell type and time point are not known. The CDR3 DNA sequence: TGTGCCAGCAGCGTCGGGTACTCGAATGAGCAGTTCTTC. It encodes CASSVGYSNEQFF.